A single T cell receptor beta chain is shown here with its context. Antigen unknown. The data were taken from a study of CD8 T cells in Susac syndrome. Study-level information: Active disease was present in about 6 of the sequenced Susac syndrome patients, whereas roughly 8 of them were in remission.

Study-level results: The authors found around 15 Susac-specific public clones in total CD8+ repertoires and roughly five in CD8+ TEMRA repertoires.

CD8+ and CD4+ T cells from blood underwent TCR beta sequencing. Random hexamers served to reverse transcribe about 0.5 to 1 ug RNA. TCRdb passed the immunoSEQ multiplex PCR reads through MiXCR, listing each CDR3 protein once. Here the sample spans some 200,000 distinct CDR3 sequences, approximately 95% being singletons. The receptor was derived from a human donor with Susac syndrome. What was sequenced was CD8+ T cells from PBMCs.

The CDR3 reads CASSLSPAAEGYTF. Here the CDR3 DNA reads TGCGCCAGCAGCTTGTCCCCGGCTGCGGAAGGCTACACCTTC. V is TRBV5-1 and J is TRBJ1-2; D uncertain. Germline V gene data show CDR1 as SGHRS and CDR2 as YFSETQ. The germline V and J ends were trimmed by 1 base and 8 bases, with 15 bases remaining between them. This CDR3 has 14 amino acids.